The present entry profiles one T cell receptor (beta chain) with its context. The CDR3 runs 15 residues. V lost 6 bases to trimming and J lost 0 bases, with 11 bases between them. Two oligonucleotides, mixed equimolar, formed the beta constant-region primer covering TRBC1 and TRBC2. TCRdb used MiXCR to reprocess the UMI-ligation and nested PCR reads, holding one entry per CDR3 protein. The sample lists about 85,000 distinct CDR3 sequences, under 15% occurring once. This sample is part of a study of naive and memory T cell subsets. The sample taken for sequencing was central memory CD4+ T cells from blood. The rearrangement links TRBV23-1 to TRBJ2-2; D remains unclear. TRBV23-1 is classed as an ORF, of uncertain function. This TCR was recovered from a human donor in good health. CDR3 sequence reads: CASRQSVTNTGELFF. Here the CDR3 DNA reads TGCGCCAGCAGACAGAGCGTCACGAACACCGGGGAGCTGTTTTTT.